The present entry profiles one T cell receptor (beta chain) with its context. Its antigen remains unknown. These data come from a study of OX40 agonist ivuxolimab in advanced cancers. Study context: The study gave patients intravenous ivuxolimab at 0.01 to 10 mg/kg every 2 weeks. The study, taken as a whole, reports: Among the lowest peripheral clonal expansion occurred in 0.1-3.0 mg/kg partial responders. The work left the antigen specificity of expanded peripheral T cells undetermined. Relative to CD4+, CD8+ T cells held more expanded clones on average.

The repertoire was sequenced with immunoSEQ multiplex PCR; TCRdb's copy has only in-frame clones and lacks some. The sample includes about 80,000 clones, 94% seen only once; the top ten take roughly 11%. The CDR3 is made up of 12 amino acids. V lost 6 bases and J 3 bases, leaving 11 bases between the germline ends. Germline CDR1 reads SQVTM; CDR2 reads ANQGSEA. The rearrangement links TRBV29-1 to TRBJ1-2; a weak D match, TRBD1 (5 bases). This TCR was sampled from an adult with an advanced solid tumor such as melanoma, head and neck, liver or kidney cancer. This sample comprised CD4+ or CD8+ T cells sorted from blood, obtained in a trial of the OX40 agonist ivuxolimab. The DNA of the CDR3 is TGCAGCGTGGTCTGGGGGGACTATGGCTACACCTTC. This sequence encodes CSVVWGDYGYTF.